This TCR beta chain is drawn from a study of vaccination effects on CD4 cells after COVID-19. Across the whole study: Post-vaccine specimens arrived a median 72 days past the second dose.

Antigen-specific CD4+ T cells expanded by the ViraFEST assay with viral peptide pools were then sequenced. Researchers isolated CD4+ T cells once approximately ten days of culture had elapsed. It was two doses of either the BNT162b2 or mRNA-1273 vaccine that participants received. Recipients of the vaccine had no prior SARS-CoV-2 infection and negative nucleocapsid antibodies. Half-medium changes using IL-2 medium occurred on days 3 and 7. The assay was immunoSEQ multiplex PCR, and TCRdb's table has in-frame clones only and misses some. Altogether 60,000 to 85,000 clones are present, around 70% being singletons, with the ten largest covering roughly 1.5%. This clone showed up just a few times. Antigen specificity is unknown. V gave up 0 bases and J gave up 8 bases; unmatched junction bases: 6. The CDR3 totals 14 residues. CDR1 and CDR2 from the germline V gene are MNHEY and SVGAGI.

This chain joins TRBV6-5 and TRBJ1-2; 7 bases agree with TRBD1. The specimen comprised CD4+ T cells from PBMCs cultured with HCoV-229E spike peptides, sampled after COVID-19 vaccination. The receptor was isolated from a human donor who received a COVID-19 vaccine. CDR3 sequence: CASSYSTGKYGYTF. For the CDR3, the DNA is TGTGCCAGCAGTTACTCGACAGGGAAATACGGCTACACCTTC.